This T cell receptor beta chain was found in a study of blood T cell repertoires in COVID-19. At the level of the study: Samples came from the United States, Italy and Spain, spanning acute and convalescent COVID-19. Sample material is recorded as cDNA or gDNA derived from T cells, B-cell-depleted T cells, or PBMCs.

As processed by the authors: Using reference gene primer amplification, nucleated cell counts were estimated. Sequenced by immunoSEQ multiplex PCR; TCRdb stores in-frame clones only, minus some. V and J calls and clone size are given by that table; D and trimming were obtained from the DNA. In the table there are 250,000 or so clones, roughly 79% of which are singletons. V dropped 6 bases and J dropped 6 bases, with 8 bases sitting between them. The CDR3 has 11 residues. Germline V lookup: CDR1 MNHEY, CDR2 SVGAGI. The receptor was derived from a woman of 80 years or more with acute or convalescent COVID-19. What was sequenced was peripheral blood. The chain recombines TRBV6-5 with TRBJ2-5; a possible D gene is TRBD2 (6 bases). The CDR3 nucleotides read TGTGCCAGCAGAGGAGGGAAGACCCAGTACTTC. The encoded protein is CASRGGKTQYF.